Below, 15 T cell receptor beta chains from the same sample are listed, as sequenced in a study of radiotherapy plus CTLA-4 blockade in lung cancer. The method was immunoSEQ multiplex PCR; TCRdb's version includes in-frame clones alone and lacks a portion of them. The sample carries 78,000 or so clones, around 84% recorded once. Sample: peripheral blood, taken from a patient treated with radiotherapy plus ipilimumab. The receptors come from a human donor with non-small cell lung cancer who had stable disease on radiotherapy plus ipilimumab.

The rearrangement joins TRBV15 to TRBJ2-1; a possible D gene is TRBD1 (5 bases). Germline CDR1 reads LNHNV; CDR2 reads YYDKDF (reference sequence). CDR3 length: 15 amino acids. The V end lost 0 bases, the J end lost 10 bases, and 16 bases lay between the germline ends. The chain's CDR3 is CATSRDSLTWGEQFF. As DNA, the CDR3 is TGTGCCACCAGCAGAGATTCACTAACCTGGGGCGAGCAGTTCTTC.

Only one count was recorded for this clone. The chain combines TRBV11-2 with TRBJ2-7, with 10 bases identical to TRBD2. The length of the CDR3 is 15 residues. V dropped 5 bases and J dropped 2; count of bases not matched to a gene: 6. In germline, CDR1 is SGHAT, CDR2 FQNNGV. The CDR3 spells CASSAGLASTYEQYF. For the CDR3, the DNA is TGTGCCAGCAGCGCGGGACTAGCGTCTACCTACGAGCAGTACTTC.

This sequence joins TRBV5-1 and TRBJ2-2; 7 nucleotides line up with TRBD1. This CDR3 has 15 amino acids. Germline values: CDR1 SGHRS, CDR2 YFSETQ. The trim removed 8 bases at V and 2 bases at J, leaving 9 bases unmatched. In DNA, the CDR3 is TGCGCCAGTAAGCCCGGGACAGTAAACACCGGGGAGCTGTTTTTT. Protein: CASKPGTVNTGELFF.

CDR3 DNA sequence: TGCAGCGGCCACAGGGGGGCCACTGAAGCTTTCTTT. Encoded protein: CSGHRGATEAFF. The chain is built from TRBV29-1 and TRBJ1-1; TRBD1 agrees at 8 bases. This CDR3 region has 12 residues. V lost 7 bases, J lost 4 bases, and 5 bases stayed unmatched. Germline V gives CDR1 SQVTM, CDR2 ANQGSEA.

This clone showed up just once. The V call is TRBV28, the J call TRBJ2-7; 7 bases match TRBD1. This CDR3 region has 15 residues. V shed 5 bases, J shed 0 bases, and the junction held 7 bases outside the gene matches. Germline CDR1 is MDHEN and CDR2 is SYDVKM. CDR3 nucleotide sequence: TGTGCCAGCAGTCCATTCGACAGGGACTCCTACGAGCAGTACTTC. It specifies CASSPFDRDSYEQYF.

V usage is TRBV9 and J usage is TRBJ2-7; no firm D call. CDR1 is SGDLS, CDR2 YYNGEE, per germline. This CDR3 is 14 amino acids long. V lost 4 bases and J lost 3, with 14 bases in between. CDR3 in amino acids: CASSPDPTRYEQYF. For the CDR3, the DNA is TGTGCCAGCAGCCCCGACCCTACTCGCTACGAGCAGTACTTC.

CDR3 nucleotides: TGTGCCAGCAGTTTACTCCCCCGAGTAGAGGCTACGCAGTATTTT. Its protein is CASSLLPRVEATQYF. The genes are TRBV28 and TRBJ2-3; D is undetermined. Germline lookup yields CDR1 MDHEN and CDR2 SYDVKM. This CDR3 comprises 15 residues. Between the trimmed V and J ends, which lost 2 bases and 8 bases, there was a span of 17 bases.

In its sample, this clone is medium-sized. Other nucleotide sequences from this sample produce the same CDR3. The DNA for the CDR3 is TGTGCCAGCAGTGACAGCGCGAACACTGAAGCTTTCTTT. This sequence encodes CASSDSANTEAFF. J is TRBJ1-1 and V is TRBV6-4; D is ambiguous. Germline loops: CDR1 MRHNA, CDR2 SNTAGT. There are 13 residues in the CDR3. The germline V and J ends were trimmed by 2 bases and 1 base, with 5 bases remaining between them.

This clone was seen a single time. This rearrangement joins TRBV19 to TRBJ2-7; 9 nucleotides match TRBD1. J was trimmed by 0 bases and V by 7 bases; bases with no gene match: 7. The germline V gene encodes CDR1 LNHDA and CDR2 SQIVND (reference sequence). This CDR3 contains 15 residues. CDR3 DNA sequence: TGTGCCAGTAAAGCCGGGACAGGGAGCTCCTACGAGCAGTACTTC. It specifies CASKAGTGSSYEQYF.

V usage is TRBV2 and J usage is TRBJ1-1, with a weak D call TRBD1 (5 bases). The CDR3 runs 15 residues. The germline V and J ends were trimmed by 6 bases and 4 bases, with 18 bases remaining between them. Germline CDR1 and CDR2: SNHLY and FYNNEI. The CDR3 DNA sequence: TGTGCCAGCAGAGAGAGGGGACCGACCTCCACTGAAGCTTTCTTT. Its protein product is CASRERGPTSTEAFF.

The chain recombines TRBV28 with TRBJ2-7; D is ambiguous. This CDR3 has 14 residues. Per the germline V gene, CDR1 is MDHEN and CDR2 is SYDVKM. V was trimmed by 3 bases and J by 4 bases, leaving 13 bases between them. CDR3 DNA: TGTGCCAGCAGTTTTGGGCTAGGAGTTTACGAGCAGTACTTC. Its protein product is CASSFGLGVYEQYF. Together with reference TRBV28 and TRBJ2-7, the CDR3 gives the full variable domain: DVKVTQSSRYLVKRTGEKVFLECVQDMDHENMFWYRQDPGLGLRLIYFSYDVKMKEKGDIPEGYSVSREKKERFSLILESASTNQTSMYLCASSFGLGVYEQYFGPGTRLTVT.

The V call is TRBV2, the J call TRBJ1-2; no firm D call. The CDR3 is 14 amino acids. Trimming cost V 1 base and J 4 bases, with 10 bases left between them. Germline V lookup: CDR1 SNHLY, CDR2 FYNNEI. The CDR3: CASSEVAGPYGYTF. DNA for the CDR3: TGTGCCAGCAGTGAAGTGGCAGGTCCCTATGGCTACACCTTC.

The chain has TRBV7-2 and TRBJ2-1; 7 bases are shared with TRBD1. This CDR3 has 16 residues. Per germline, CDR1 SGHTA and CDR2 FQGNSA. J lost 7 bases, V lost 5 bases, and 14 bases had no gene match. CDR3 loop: CASSPRQGLKSNEQFF. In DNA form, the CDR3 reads TGTGCCAGCAGCCCCCGACAGGGTCTAAAGTCGAATGAGCAGTTCTTC.

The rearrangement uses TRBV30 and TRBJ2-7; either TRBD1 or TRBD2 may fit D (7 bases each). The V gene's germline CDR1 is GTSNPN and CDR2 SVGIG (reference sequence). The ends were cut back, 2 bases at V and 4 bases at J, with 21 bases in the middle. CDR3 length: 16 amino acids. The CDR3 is CAWSKGGGTRAYEQYF. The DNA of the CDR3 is TGTGCCTGGAGTAAGGGAGGGGGCACGAGGGCGTACGAGCAGTACTTC.

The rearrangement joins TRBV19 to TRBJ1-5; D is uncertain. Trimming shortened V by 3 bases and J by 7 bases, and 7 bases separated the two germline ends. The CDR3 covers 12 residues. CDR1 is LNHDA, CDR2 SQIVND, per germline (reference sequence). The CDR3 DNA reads TGTGCCAGTAGTATCTGGGAGCAGCCCCAGCATTTT. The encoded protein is CASSIWEQPQHF. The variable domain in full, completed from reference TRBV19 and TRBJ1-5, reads DGGITQSPKYLFRKEGQNVTLSCEQNLNHDAMYWYRQDPGQGLRLIYYSQIVNDFQKGDIAEGYSVSREKKESFPLTVTSAQKNPTAFYLCASSIWEQPQHFGDGTRLSIL.